These T cell receptor beta chains were read from a single sample in a study of human T cells and chemical hapten exposure. MiXCR was run by TCRdb on the 5' RACE reads, yielding one entry per CDR3 protein. Of 130,000 or so distinct CDR3 sequences in the sample, around 4.4% were seen once. These receptors originate from a female donor in good health. Both conserved end residues are part of each CDR3. Each record gives: clone size, V gene, J gene, D gene, CDR3 DNA, CDR3 protein. The D gene is left open where the match is weak. A row's size may be missing; if present it is once, few, many or a size class.

abundance: -; v_gene: TRBV29-1; j_gene: TRBJ2-3; d_gene: -; CDR3nt: TGCAGCGTTGAGTTCTTTGCCAACACAGATACGCAGTATTTT; CDR3aa: CSVEFFANTDTQYF
abundance: many; v_gene: TRBV14; j_gene: TRBJ1-6; d_gene: -; CDR3nt: TGTGCCAGCAGCCAAGAGGGGTTTTCACCCCTCCACTTT; CDR3aa: CASSQEGFSPLHF
abundance: many; v_gene: TRBV20-1; j_gene: TRBJ2-3; d_gene: -; CDR3nt: TGCAGTGGGACTAGGGGGCAGGGAGTAACAGATACGCAGTATTTT; CDR3aa: CSGTRGQGVTDTQYF
abundance: many; v_gene: TRBV20-1; j_gene: TRBJ2-3; d_gene: -; CDR3nt: TGCAGTGCTAGAAGGGACCAAAACACAGATACGCAGTATTTT; CDR3aa: CSARRDQNTDTQYF
abundance: few; v_gene: TRBV5-8; j_gene: TRBJ2-7; d_gene: -; CDR3nt: TGTGCCAGCAGCTTGGGTTGGGGGATCGAGCAGTACTTC; CDR3aa: CASSLGWGIEQYF
abundance: many; v_gene: TRBV6-6; j_gene: TRBJ2-7; d_gene: TRBD1; CDR3nt: TGTGCCAGCAGGGAACCGGGACAGGGAGGGAACGAGCAGTACTTC; CDR3aa: CASREPGQGGNEQYF
abundance: many; v_gene: TRBV6-2/TRBV6-3; j_gene: TRBJ2-5; d_gene: -; CDR3nt: TGTGCCAGCGCGGAAGGGGGTTACCAAGAGACCCAGTACTTC; CDR3aa: CASAEGGYQETQYF
abundance: few; v_gene: TRBV3-1; j_gene: TRBJ2-7; d_gene: -; CDR3nt: TGTGCCAGCAGCCAAGATGACGGAACGGGCTTAGGGCAGTACTTC; CDR3aa: CASSQDDGTGLGQYF
abundance: many; v_gene: TRBV20-1; j_gene: TRBJ1-1; d_gene: -; CDR3nt: TGCAGTGCTAGGTCGGGTCCGCGTGAAGCTTTCTTT; CDR3aa: CSARSGPREAFF
abundance: many; v_gene: TRBV30; j_gene: TRBJ1-1; d_gene: -; CDR3nt: TGTGCCTGGAGTGTTAATTCGCGGAGGATACGGAACACTGAAGCTTTCTTT; CDR3aa: CAWSVNSRRIRNTEAFF
abundance: many; v_gene: TRBV20-1; j_gene: TRBJ2-7; d_gene: -; CDR3nt: TGCAGTGCTAGTTTGGGGGGCTACGAGCAGTACTTC; CDR3aa: CSASLGGYEQYF
abundance: many; v_gene: TRBV30; j_gene: TRBJ1-2; d_gene: -; CDR3nt: TGTGCCTGGAGTGTACGTTCGTGGATATTAAACTATGGCTACACCTTC; CDR3aa: CAWSVRSWILNYGYTF
abundance: many; v_gene: TRBV3-1; j_gene: TRBJ2-7; d_gene: TRBD1; CDR3nt: TGTGCCAGCAGCCCGTCGACAGGGGGGTTCTACGAGCAGTACTTC; CDR3aa: CASSPSTGGFYEQYF
abundance: -; v_gene: TRBV7-2; j_gene: TRBJ2-4; d_gene: -; CDR3nt: TGTGCCAGCAGACTAGGGGGGACCAAAAACATTCAGTACTTC; CDR3aa: CASRLGGTKNIQYF
abundance: many; v_gene: TRBV12-3/TRBV12-4; j_gene: TRBJ1-1; d_gene: -; CDR3nt: TGTGCCAGCAGTTTAGTTCAACCGAACACTGAAGCTTTCTTT; CDR3aa: CASSLVQPNTEAFF
abundance: many; v_gene: TRBV12-3/TRBV12-4; j_gene: TRBJ1-6; d_gene: TRBD1; CDR3nt: TGTGCCAGCAGTCGTTACTGGGACAGAAGTTCACCCCTCCACTTT; CDR3aa: CASSRYWDRSSPLHF
abundance: many; v_gene: TRBV4-1; j_gene: TRBJ1-6; d_gene: -; CDR3nt: TGCGCCAGCAGCCAAGATCGGGGGGCAGTAGTCTCACCCCTCCACTTT; CDR3aa: CASSQDRGAVVSPLHF
abundance: many; v_gene: TRBV15; j_gene: TRBJ1-6; d_gene: -; CDR3nt: TGTGCCACCAGCAGAGTGCAGGGGTTGCGGAATTCACCCCTCCACTTT; CDR3aa: CATSRVQGLRNSPLHF
abundance: -; v_gene: TRBV27; j_gene: TRBJ2-2; d_gene: TRBD2; CDR3nt: TGTGCCAGCAGTCCCCTAGCGGGGGTCACCGGGGAGCTGTTTTTT; CDR3aa: CASSPLAGVTGELFF
abundance: -; v_gene: TRBV5-8; j_gene: TRBJ1-5; d_gene: -; CDR3nt: TGTGCCAGCAGCCCTAAGGCCGGTATTAGCAATCAGCCCCAGCATTTT; CDR3aa: CASSPKAGISNQPQHF
abundance: many; v_gene: TRBV6-6; j_gene: TRBJ1-1; d_gene: TRBD1; CDR3nt: TGTGCCAGCAGCCGGGACAGTGAAGCTTTCTTT; CDR3aa: CASSRDSEAFF
abundance: many; v_gene: TRBV18; j_gene: TRBJ2-7; d_gene: -; CDR3nt: TGTGCCAGCTCCCCACAGGCGGGCGGGCCCTACGAGCAGTACTTC; CDR3aa: CASSPQAGGPYEQYF
abundance: many; v_gene: TRBV7-2; j_gene: TRBJ2-3; d_gene: -; CDR3nt: TGTGCCAGCAGCCGAGAAGATCCTAGCACAGATACGCAGTATTTT; CDR3aa: CASSREDPSTDTQYF
abundance: many; v_gene: TRBV12-3/TRBV12-4; j_gene: TRBJ2-4; d_gene: -; CDR3nt: TGTGCCAGCAGTTCTCGGAGGGACCCGGTGGACATTCAGTACTTC; CDR3aa: CASSSRRDPVDIQYF
abundance: few; v_gene: TRBV20-1; j_gene: TRBJ1-5; d_gene: -; CDR3nt: TGCAGTGCTAGTCCGGGATCAAATAGCAATCAGCCCCAGCATTTT; CDR3aa: CSASPGSNSNQPQHF
abundance: -; v_gene: TRBV7-2; j_gene: TRBJ2-3; d_gene: TRBD2; CDR3nt: TGTGCCAGCAGCCCTCGACTAGCAAGGGATACGCAGTATTTT; CDR3aa: CASSPRLARDTQYF
abundance: many; v_gene: TRBV7-9; j_gene: TRBJ2-3; d_gene: -; CDR3nt: TGTGCCAGCAGCCCGGGGGACAGCTCCACAGATACGCAGTATTTT; CDR3aa: CASSPGDSSTDTQYF